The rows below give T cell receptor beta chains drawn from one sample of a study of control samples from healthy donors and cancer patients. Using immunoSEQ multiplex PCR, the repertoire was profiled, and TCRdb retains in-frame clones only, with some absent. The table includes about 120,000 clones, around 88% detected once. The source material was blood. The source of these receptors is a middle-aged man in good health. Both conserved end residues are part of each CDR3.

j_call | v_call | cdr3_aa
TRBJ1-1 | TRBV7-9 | CASSLDRETEAFF
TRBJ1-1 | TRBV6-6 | CASRARTGDTEAFF
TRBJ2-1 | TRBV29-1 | CSVSGLAGGLGSYNEQFF
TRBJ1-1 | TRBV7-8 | CASSPRTGNTEAFF
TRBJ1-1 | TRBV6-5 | CASVPLRGTEAFF
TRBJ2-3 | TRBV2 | CASVRGQGTDTQYF
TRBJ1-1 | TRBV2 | CASSEEVNTEAFF
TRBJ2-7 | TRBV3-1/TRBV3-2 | CASSKDRVYEQYF
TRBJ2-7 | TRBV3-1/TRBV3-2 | CASSPTSGGAYEQYF
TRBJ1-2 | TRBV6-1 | CASSEGGGGYGYTF
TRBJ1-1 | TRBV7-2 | CASSFWTGNTEAFF
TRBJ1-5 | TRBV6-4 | CASSDLGPRTGYSNQPQHF
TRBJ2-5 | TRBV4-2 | CASSSSGGASWETQYF
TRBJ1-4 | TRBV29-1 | CSARWGAANEKLFF